The clone carrying this TCR beta chain was detected only once. The antigen remains unidentified. The data derive from a study of T cell responses to AZD1222 COVID-19 vaccine. Study conclusions and caveats: White British ancestry dominated among donors, who included more females, and clonal diversity was possibly underestimated. The repertoires were collected only after the peak T cell response. Researchers report vaccine-associated CD4 TCRs spanning spike, with dominance at 160-218 and 743-854.

Profiling relied on immunoSEQ multiplex PCR, and the TCRdb table lists in-frame clones only, not all of them. The sample lists about 150,000 clones, roughly nine tenths occurring once. The CDR3 loop spans 15 amino acids. Germline loops: CDR1 SGHRS, CDR2 YFSETQ. The V segment lost 3 bases and the J segment 9 bases; nucleotides outside the gene matches: 12. This clonotype originated in an adult who had recovered from COVID-19. Sequenced material: peripheral blood, taken after recovery from COVID-19. The chain uses TRBV5-1 and TRBJ2-1, with 7 nucleotides matching TRBD2. CDR3: CASSSGGRSIGEQFF. The CDR3 nucleotides are TGCGCCAGCAGCTCTGGCGGGAGATCCATCGGTGAGCAGTTCTTC.